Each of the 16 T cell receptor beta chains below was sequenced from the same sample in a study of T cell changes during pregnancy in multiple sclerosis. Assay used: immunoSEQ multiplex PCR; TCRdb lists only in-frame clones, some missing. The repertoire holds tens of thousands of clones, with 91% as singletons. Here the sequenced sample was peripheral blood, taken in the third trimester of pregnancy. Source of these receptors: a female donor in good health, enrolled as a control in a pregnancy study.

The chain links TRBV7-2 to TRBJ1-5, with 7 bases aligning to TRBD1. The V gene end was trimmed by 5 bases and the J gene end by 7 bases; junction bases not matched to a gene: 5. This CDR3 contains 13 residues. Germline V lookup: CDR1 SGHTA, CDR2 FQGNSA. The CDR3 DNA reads TGTGCCAGCAGCCAGGGGGGCGGACAGCCCCAGCATTTT. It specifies CASSQGGGQPQHF.

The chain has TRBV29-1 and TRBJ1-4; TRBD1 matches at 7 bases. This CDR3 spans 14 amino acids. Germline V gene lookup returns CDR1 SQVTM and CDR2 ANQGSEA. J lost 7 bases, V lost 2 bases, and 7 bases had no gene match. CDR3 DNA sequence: TGCAGCGTTGAACTGGGTCAGGGGGGTGAAAAACTGTTTTTT. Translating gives CSVELGQGGEKLFF.

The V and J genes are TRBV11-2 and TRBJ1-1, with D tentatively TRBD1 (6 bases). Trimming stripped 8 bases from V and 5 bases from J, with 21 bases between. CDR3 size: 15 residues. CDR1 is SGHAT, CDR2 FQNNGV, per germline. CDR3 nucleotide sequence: TGTGCCAGCTCCTCCGAGACGGGGGGCTGGACTGAAGCTTTCTTT. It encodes CASSSETGGWTEAFF.

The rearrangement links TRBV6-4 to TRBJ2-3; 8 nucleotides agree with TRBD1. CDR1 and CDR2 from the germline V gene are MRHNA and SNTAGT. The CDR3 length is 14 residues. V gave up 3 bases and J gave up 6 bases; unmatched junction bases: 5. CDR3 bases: TGTGCCAGCAGTGAGACAGGGGCGGCGGATACGCAGTATTTT. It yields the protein CASSETGAADTQYF.

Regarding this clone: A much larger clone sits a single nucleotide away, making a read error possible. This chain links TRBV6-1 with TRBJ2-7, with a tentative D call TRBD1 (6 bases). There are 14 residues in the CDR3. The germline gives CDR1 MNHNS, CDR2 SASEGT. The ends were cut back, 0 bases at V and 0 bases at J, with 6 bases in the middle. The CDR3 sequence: CASSEADSSYEQYF. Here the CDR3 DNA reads TGTGCCAGCAGTGAAGCGGACAGCTCCTACGAGCAGTACTTC.

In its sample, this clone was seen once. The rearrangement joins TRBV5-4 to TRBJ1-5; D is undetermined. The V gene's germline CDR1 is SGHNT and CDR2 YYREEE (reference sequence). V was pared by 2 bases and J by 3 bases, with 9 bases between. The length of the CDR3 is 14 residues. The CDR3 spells CASSLYTDNQPQHF. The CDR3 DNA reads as TGTGCCAGCAGCTTATACACCGACAATCAGCCCCAGCATTTT.

CDR3 nucleotide sequence: TGTGCCAGCAGACCGGGACAGGGGACCTATGGCTACACCTTC. Translated: CASRPGQGTYGYTF. The V call is TRBV6-1, the J call TRBJ1-2; 10 bases align to TRBD1. Trimming took 6 bases from V and 4 from J; bases not matched to a gene: 5. Germline V lookup: CDR1 MNHNS, CDR2 SASEGT. The CDR3 has 14 residues.

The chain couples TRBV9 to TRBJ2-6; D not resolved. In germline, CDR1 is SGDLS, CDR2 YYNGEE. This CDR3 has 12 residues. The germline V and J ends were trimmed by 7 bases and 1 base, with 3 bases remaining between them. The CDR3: CASASGANVLTF. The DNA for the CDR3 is TGTGCCAGCGCGTCTGGGGCCAACGTCCTGACTTTC.

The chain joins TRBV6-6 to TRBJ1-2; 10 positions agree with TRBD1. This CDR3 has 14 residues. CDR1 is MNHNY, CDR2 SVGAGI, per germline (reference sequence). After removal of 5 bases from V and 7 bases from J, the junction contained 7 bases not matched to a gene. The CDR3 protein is CASSTGTGERGYTF. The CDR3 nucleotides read TGTGCCAGCAGTACCGGGACAGGGGAACGTGGCTACACCTTC.

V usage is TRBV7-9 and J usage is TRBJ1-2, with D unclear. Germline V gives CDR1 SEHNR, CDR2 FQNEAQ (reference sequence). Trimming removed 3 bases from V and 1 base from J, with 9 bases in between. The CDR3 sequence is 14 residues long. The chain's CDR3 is CASSFRRDNYGYTF. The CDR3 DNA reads TGTGCCAGCAGCTTTAGGCGGGATAACTATGGCTACACCTTC.

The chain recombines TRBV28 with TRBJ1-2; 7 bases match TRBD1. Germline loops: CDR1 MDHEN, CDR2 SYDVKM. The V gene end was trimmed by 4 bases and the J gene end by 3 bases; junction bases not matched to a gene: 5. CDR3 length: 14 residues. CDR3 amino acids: CASSSSDRDYGYTF. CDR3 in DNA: TGTGCCAGCAGTTCCTCCGACAGGGACTATGGCTACACCTTC.

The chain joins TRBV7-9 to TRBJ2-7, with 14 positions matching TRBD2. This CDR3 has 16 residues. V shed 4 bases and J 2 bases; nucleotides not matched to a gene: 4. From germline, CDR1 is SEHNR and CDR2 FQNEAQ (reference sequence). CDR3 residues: CASSSRLAGGPYEQYF. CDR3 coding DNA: TGTGCCAGCAGCTCCCGACTAGCGGGAGGGCCCTACGAGCAGTACTTC.

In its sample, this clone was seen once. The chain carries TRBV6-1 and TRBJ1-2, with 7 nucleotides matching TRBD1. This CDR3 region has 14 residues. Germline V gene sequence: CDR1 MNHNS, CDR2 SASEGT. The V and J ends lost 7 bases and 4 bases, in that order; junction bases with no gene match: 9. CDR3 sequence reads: CASTNDRAGYGYTF. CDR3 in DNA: TGTGCCAGCACTAACGACAGGGCGGGCTATGGCTACACCTTC.

The CDR3 coding sequence is TGCGCCAGCAGCTCGGTAGAATCCGGGACAGGGTTCACCTACGAGCAGTACTTC. Translating it yields CASSSVESGTGFTYEQYF. The chain recombines TRBV5-1 with TRBJ2-7; the match to TRBD1 covers 9 bases. CDR3 length equals 18 residues. V lost 3 bases and J lost 2; bases outside the gene matches: 15. The germline V gene encodes CDR1 SGHRS and CDR2 YFSETQ.

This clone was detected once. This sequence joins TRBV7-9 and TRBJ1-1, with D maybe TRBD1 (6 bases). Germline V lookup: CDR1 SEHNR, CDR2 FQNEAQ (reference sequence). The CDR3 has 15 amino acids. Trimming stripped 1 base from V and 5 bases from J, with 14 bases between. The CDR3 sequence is CASSLVGGRLTEAFF. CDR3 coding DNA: TGTGCCAGCAGCTTAGTGGGGGGGCGGCTGACTGAAGCTTTCTTT.

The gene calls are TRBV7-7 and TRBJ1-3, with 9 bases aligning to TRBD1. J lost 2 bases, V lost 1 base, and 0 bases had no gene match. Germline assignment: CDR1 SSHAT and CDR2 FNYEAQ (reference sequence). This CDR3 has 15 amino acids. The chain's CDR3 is CASSLGQGAGNTIYF. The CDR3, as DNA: TGTGCCAGCAGCTTAGGACAGGGGGCTGGAAACACCATATATTTT.